A selection of T cell receptor beta chains follows, all from one sample in a study of shared clonotypes between healthy human individuals. Sequencing used immunoSEQ multiplex PCR; TCRdb keeps in-frame clones, though not all of them. There are 2 million to 2.5 million clones in the sample; around 95% occur only once, and approximately 0.13% lies in the top ten. Source material: naive CD4+ T cells sorted from blood. These receptors were taken from a man younger than 35 in good health. The CDR3 runs from the conserved cysteine through the conserved F or W. The D gene is left open where the match is weak. Rows give clone size only sometimes, using once, few, many, or a class for an expanded clone.

.	TRBV19	TRBJ2-1	.	CASSIAGLSSYNEQFF	TGTGCCAGTAGTATAGCGGGACTGAGCTCCTACAATGAGCAGTTCTTC
.	TRBV5-1	TRBJ1-6	.	CASSSGQISNSPLHF	TGCGCCAGCAGCTCCGGACAGATTAGTAATTCACCCCTCCACTTT
once	TRBV18	TRBJ2-3	.	CASSLPSTDTQYF	TGTGCCAGCTCACTCCCATCCACAGATACGCAGTATTTT
.	TRBV5-1	TRBJ2-7	.	CASSLVVAGGESYEQYF	TGCGCCAGCAGCTTGGTGGTCGCGGGCGGGGAGTCCTACGAGCAGTACTTC
.	TRBV5-1	TRBJ1-1	.	CASSPALNTEAFF	TGCGCCAGCAGCCCGGCCCTGAACACTGAAGCTTTCTTT
once	TRBV6-1	TRBJ2-7	.	CASRQGTPYEQYF	TGTGCCAGCAGACAGGGCACCCCCTACGAGCAGTACTTC
few	TRBV11-2	TRBJ2-2	.	CASSLNTGELFF	TGTGCCAGCAGCTTAAACACCGGGGAGCTGTTTTTT
.	TRBV11-2	TRBJ2-1	.	CASSLAGTYNEQFF	TGTGCCAGCAGCTTAGCAGGGACCTACAATGAGCAGTTCTTC
once	TRBV6-1	TRBJ2-3	TRBD1	CASSAGAGGADTQYF	TGTGCCAGCAGTGCCGGGGCAGGGGGAGCAGATACGCAGTATTTT
.	TRBV15	TRBJ2-1	.	CATSRDPGRSPLYNEQFF	TGTGCCACCAGCAGAGATCCGGGGCGCTCCCCGCTCTACAATGAGCAGTTCTTC
once	TRBV7-3	TRBJ1-1	.	CASSLRARDTEAFF	TGTGCCAGCAGCTTACGGGCACGGGACACTGAAGCTTTCTTT
.	TRBV4-1	TRBJ1-4	TRBD1	CASSLGQVPTNEKLFF	TGCGCCAGCAGCCTGGGACAGGTCCCAACTAATGAAAAACTGTTTTTT